What follows is one T cell receptor (beta chain) and its context. The antigen this receptor binds is unknown. The record has no base qualities; no much larger clone is one base away. The germline V gene (reference sequence) specifies SEHNR as CDR1 and FQNEAQ as CDR2. The CDR3 starts with the cysteine, ends with the phenylalanine, and has 17 residues. Here the CDR3 DNA is all that survives: 51 bases in frame from base 1. Trimming removed 0 bases from V and 0 bases from J, leaving 15 bases between the germline ends. These data belong to a study of OX40 agonist ivuxolimab in advanced cancers. Describing the broader study: Ivuxolimab, which targeted the costimulatory receptor OX40 (CD134), was an agonistic, fully human IgG2 monoclonal antibody. Intravenous ivuxolimab was administered to patients every 2 weeks at six dose levels: 0.01, 0.1, 0.3, 1.5, 3 and 10 mg/kg. Among the 50 to 55 dose-escalation patients, around 20 had hepatocellular carcinoma, about 15 melanoma, 9 renal cell carcinoma and 9 head and neck cancer. In the dose-escalation cohort, 82.7% of patients were male, and the mean age was about 55 years, with a range of about 23 to 85. Prior anti-PD-1, anti-PD-L1 or anti-CTLA-4 therapy was permitted, and checkpoint inhibitors had been received by under 50% of dose-escalation patients. Partial responses occurred in three dose-escalation patients: two with cutaneous melanoma and one with hepatocellular carcinoma. The purpose of peripheral TCRbeta sequencing was to test whether ivuxolimab changed TCR sequence diversity and led to clonal T-cell expansion. The paper covers the monotherapy dose-escalation part of the phase I ivuxolimab trial, which included N of about 50 patients. The study at large found these results: At doses of 0.1 to 3.0 mg/kg, clonal expansion of both CD4+ and CD8+ blood T cells was observed from baseline to week 6. Antigen specificity was not determined for the clonally expanded peripheral T cells. Low levels of normalized T-cell clonal expansion were also shown by some nonresponding patients. After ivuxolimab, expanded clones were on average more numerous among CD8+ T cells than among CD4+ T cells. In the 0.1-3.0 mg/kg groups, partial responders were among the patients with the lowest normalized peripheral clonal expansion, particularly in CD8+ T cells.

Genomic DNA was extracted from sorted cells for sequencing of the TCRbeta CDR3 region. The immunoSEQ Assay was used to sequence the TCRbeta CDR3 regions. Drawn from immuneACCESS, this table holds only the in-frame rearrangements with V and J called that TCRdb kept. Clones are partly lost; checked studies trace under half to an unresolved V gene and leave the rest unexplained. The sample table shows tens of thousands of clones, and around nine tenths are seen once. Jointly, the top ten make up around 13% of the sample. The trial excluded patients who had a history of autoimmune disease or were on systemic immunosuppression. In every dose cohort, peripheral blood was drawn for TCR sequencing at baseline, cycle 4 day 1, and cycle 7 day 1. Samples came from an open-label, multicenter, first-in-human phase I dose-escalation trial of ivuxolimab. The trial enrolled adults with locally advanced or metastatic head and neck squamous cell, hepatocellular, melanoma or renal cell carcinoma. CD4+ and CD8+ T cells were sorted separately from peripheral blood before TCR sequencing.

The receptor's source is an adult with an advanced solid tumor such as melanoma, head and neck, liver or kidney cancer. The input for sequencing was CD4+ or CD8+ T cells sorted from blood, taken in a trial of the OX40 agonist ivuxolimab. Recombination linked TRBV7-9 to TRBJ2-7, and TRBD2 may be the D gene, going by 6 matching bases. The encoded CDR3 is CASSLADYHLGSYEQYF. At the DNA level, the sequence is TGTGCCAGCAGCTTAGCGGACTACCACCTAGGCTCCTACGAGCAGTACTTC.